This T cell receptor (beta chain) was profiled in a study of a mutant IDH1 vaccine in newly diagnosed glioma (dated by TCRdb to about 2021). Regarding the study in general: Vaccination started 4-6 weeks after radiotherapy alone, or was given together with temozolomide cycles in the groups whose treatment included chemotherapy. Of the approximately 30 treated patients, roughly 60% were male and 37.5% were female, and the mean age was roughly 40 years. Before enrollment, most patients had been given radiochemotherapy with temozolomide as standard therapy, while the rest had received either radiotherapy alone or temozolomide alone. The week-35 safety follow-up took place at visit V12, and the week-47 end of study took place at visit V13. Peripheral blood was drawn at six visits: V03 (baseline), V05, V07, V10, V12 and V13. Longitudinal TCRB deep sequencing was performed for about two dozen treated patients wherever samples were available for exploratory analyses. Broader findings and caveats from the paper: Availability determined which PBMC samples were chosen for TCRB deep sequencing. Immune responses induced by the vaccine were seen in 90% to 95% of patients across multiple MHC alleles. Pseudoprogression seemed to be unrelated to changes in the top peripheral T cell clonotypes found by TCRB sequencing. The authors noted that analyses of patient blood samples could not be reproduced because of sample limitations.

The library was obtained by the immunoSEQ multiplex PCR assay. Rearranged TCR beta chain sequences were amplified using the hsTCRB Kit according to the manufacturer's protocol. Sequencing of TCRB libraries was carried out on an Illumina MiSeq. The paper's data handling went like this. Demultiplexing, trimming and gene mapping were performed with the kit vendor's proprietary platform. TCRdb holds this immuneACCESS table with in-frame rearrangements only. Some clones are missing; in checked studies, unresolved V genes explain under half, and the rest has no known cause. The DNA gave D and trimming, while V, J and clone size come from that table. Recorded for this sample are 30,000 to 40,000 clones; just under 80% of them occurred a single time. The ten largest make up roughly 3.2% of the sample. The time point label for this specimen denotes: week 35, safety follow-up. Each vaccine dose, consisting of 300 ug of a 20-mer mutant IDH1 peptide in Montanide, was administered subcutaneously with topical imiquimod. Eight vaccinations were administered to patients in weeks 1, 3, 5, 7, 11, 15, 19 and 23, corresponding to visits V03 through V10. Newly diagnosed WHO grade 3 or 4 IDH1-mutant astrocytomas showing loss of nuclear ATRX were present in the donors. The samples were drawn from NOA16, a multicentre, single-arm, open-label phase I trial in Germany that tested a mutant IDH1 peptide vaccine in humans for the first time. Genomic DNA for TCRB sequencing was extracted from EDTA blood using the DNeasy Blood and Tissue Kit.

Worth noting for this clone: This receptor's antigen is unknown. No base-level quality is on record; no much larger clone is a single base apart.

Looking up the germline V gene yields CDR1 ENHRY and CDR2 SYGVKD. V has 11 bases trimmed and J has 10 bases trimmed; junction bases matching no gene number 14. The CDR3 runs 13 amino acids, cysteine and phenylalanine included. Only CDR3 DNA is held: 39 bases, read in frame from base 1. The chain joins TRBV10-3 to TRBJ2-1; 7 bases in the junction line up with TRBD2. The starting material was PBMCs, obtained from a glioma patient whose treatment included an IDH1 peptide vaccine. The origin of this receptor is a man in his forties with glioma. Some clones in this sample may be carry-over from other donors' samples. The nucleotides are TGTGCCGCTCGTTCGACTAGCCCTGGGGAGCAGTTCTTC. Translated, this is CAARSTSPGEQFF.